The next 14 T cell receptor beta chains were all read from a single sample in a study of blood T cell repertoires in COVID-19. TCRdb's table, derived via immunoSEQ multiplex PCR, lists solely in-frame clones and lacks some. In the table there are 180,000 or so clones, 85% to 90% of which are singletons. Source material: PBMCs or T cells enriched from blood (not recorded which). These receptors all come from a middle-aged woman with acute COVID-19.

The genes are TRBV4-1 and TRBJ2-2; 14 bases are shared with TRBD2. Germline CDR1 reads MGHRA; CDR2 reads YSYEKL. CDR3 length equals 17 residues. Trimming took 6 bases from V and 4 from J; bases not matched to a gene: 7. This CDR3 reads CASSRLAGGPGTGELFF. In nucleotides, the CDR3 is TGCGCCAGCAGTCGACTAGCGGGGGGGCCCGGCACCGGGGAGCTGTTTTTT.

The chain has TRBV6-1 and TRBJ1-5; the D gene is possibly TRBD1 (5 bases). Germline-derived CDR1 and CDR2 are MNHNS and SASEGT. There are 13 residues in the CDR3. Between the trimmed V and J ends, which lost 2 bases and 7 bases, there was a span of 9 bases. CDR3 sequence reads: CASSEQGGQPQHF. The CDR3 nucleotides are TGTGCCAGCAGTGAACAGGGAGGGCAGCCCCAGCATTTT.

V and J are TRBV15 and TRBJ2-3, with D possibly being TRBD2 (6 bases). Germline CDR1 and CDR2: LNHNV and YYDKDF (reference sequence). V lost 2 bases and J 4 bases, leaving 13 bases between the germline ends. The CDR3 extends over 15 amino acids. This chain's CDR3 is CATSRPGSQADTQYF. CDR3 sequence (DNA): TGTGCCACCAGCAGACCCGGGAGTCAGGCAGATACGCAGTATTTT.

The V gene is TRBV6-5, the J gene TRBJ1-3; D remains ambiguous. There are 15 residues in the CDR3. CDR1 is MNHEY and CDR2 is SVGAGI in the germline V gene. The V and J ends lost 0 bases and 0 bases respectively, with 6 bases between them. CDR3 amino acids: CASSYSYSSGNTIYF. CDR3 DNA sequence: TGTGCCAGCAGTTACTCTTACAGCTCTGGAAACACCATATATTTT.

The chain links TRBV7-2 to TRBJ2-1; 13 bases fit TRBD2. The V gene's germline CDR1 is SGHTA and CDR2 FQGNSA. CDR3 size: 17 residues. The V gene end was trimmed by 2 bases and the J gene end by 7 bases; junction bases not matched to a gene: 8. This chain's CDR3 is CASSLRGLAGYLNEQFF. Here the CDR3 DNA reads TGTGCCAGCAGCTTACGGGGACTAGCGGGGTACTTAAATGAGCAGTTCTTC.

This chain connects TRBV29-1 to TRBJ1-2; tentative D call: TRBD1 (5 bases). Germline assignment: CDR1 SQVTM and CDR2 ANQGSEA. The CDR3 is 13 amino acids. Trimming removed 2 bases from V and 2 bases from J, with 9 bases in between. CDR3 loop: CSVEQGFNYGYTF. CDR3 coding DNA: TGCAGCGTTGAACAGGGTTTCAACTATGGCTACACCTTC. Combining the CDR3 with reference TRBV29-1 and TRBJ1-2 gives the whole variable domain SAVISQKPSRDICQRGTSLTIQCQVDSQVTMMFWYRQQPGQSLTLIATANQGSEATYESGFVIDKFPISRPNLTFSTLTVSNMSPEDSSIYLCSVEQGFNYGYTFGSGTRLTVV.

The rearrangement joins TRBV29-1 to TRBJ2-2, with 8 bases matching TRBD2. V was pared by 5 bases and J by 0 bases, with 5 bases of the junction left unmatched. CDR1 SQVTM and CDR2 ANQGSEA come from the germline V gene. The CDR3 covers 15 residues. In DNA, the CDR3 is TGCAGCGTTACACTAGCGGCAACGAACACCGGGGAGCTGTTTTTT. Residues: CSVTLAATNTGELFF.

The chain has TRBV11-2 and TRBJ1-5, with D tentatively TRBD1 (5 bases). Germline V gene data show CDR1 as SGHAT and CDR2 as FQNNGV. This CDR3 comprises 14 residues. Trimming shortened V by 2 bases and J by 1 base, and 6 bases separated the two germline ends. CDR3 sequence (DNA): TGTGCCAGCAGCTTATCAGGGAGCAATCAGCCCCAGCATTTT. Protein sequence: CASSLSGSNQPQHF. Supplemented by reference TRBV11-2 and TRBJ1-5, the full variable domain reads EAGVAQSPRYKIIEKRQSVAFWCNPISGHATLYWYQQILGQGPKLLIQFQNNGVVDDSQLPKDRFSAERLKGVDSTLKIQPAKLEDSAVYLCASSLSGSNQPQHFGDGTRLSIL.

The chain combines TRBV5-6 with TRBJ1-2; D is ambiguous. The germline V and J ends were trimmed by 2 bases and 8 bases, with 13 bases remaining between them. The CDR3 loop spans 13 amino acids. In germline, CDR1 is SGHDT, CDR2 YYEEEE. This chain's CDR3 is CASSFSWRSGYTF. The CDR3 DNA is TGTGCCAGCAGCTTTTCCTGGAGGAGCGGCTACACCTTC.

The chain combines TRBV7-9 with TRBJ1-4, with a tentative D call TRBD1 (6 bases). Germline V gives CDR1 SEHNR, CDR2 FQNEAQ (reference sequence). The CDR3 totals 15 residues. Between the trimmed V and J ends, which lost 3 bases and 0 bases, there was a span of 8 bases. The CDR3 DNA is TGTGCCAGCAGCTTTACAGGGACAACTAATGAAAAACTGTTTTTT. Protein sequence: CASSFTGTTNEKLFF. Looking up the rest from reference TRBV7-9 and TRBJ1-4 gives the full variable domain: DTGVSQNPRHKITKRGQNVTFRCDPISEHNRLYWYRQTLGQGPEFLTYFQNEAQLEKSRLLSDRFSAERPKGSFSTLEIQRTEQGDSAMYLCASSFTGTTNEKLFFGSGTQLSVL.

In its sample, this clone was seen once. The chain carries TRBV30 and TRBJ1-2; 7 bases align to TRBD1. CDR1 and CDR2 (germline): GTSNPN, SVGIG (reference sequence). This CDR3 spans 14 amino acids. Unmatched junction bases numbered 11, after V lost 2 bases and J lost 8 bases. Written as DNA, the CDR3 is TGTGCCTGGAGTCCTCTTTCAACAGGGGCCGGCTACACCTTC. Translating it yields CAWSPLSTGAGYTF.

This rearrangement joins TRBV5-1 to TRBJ2-1, with D possibly TRBD2 on 6 matching bases. Trimming stripped 5 bases from V and 11 bases from J, with 26 bases between. This CDR3 comprises 16 residues. Germline CDR1 reads SGHRS; CDR2 reads YFSETQ. The DNA of the CDR3 is TGCGCCAGCAGTCCCGGCGGTGGGGGAGGTCCCGAGCAGCAGTTCTTC. Translating it yields CASSPGGGGGPEQQFF.

The chain uses TRBV19 and TRBJ1-2; 7 bases fit TRBD1. This CDR3 comprises 16 residues. The germline V gene encodes CDR1 LNHDA and CDR2 SQIVND (reference sequence). J was trimmed by 8 bases and V by 0 bases; bases with no gene match: 12. The CDR3 region has the DNA TGTGCCAGTAGTATAGATCTGACAGGGTGGTACGACGGCTACACCTTC. It translates to CASSIDLTGWYDGYTF. Looking up the rest from reference TRBV19 and TRBJ1-2 gives the full variable domain: DGGITQSPKYLFRKEGQNVTLSCEQNLNHDAMYWYRQDPGQGLRLIYYSQIVNDFQKGDIAEGYSVSREKKESFPLTVTSAQKNPTAFYLCASSIDLTGWYDGYTFGSGTRLTVV.

The chain has TRBV5-6 and TRBJ2-1, with 9 bases identical to TRBD2. Trimming removed 4 bases from V and 5 bases from J; junction bases left unmatched: 10. CDR1 and CDR2 from the germline V gene are SGHDT and YYEEEE. This CDR3 has 16 residues. Here the CDR3 DNA reads TGTGCCAGCAGCCCCAAGCGGCTAGCGGGAAACAATGAGCAGTTCTTC. Its translation is CASSPKRLAGNNEQFF. The whole variable domain, filled in from reference TRBV5-6 and TRBJ2-1, reads DAGVTQSPTHLIKTRGQQVTLRCSPKSGHDTVSWYQQALGQGPQFIFQYYEEEERQRGNFPDRFSGHQFPNYSSELNVNALLLGDSALYLCASSPKRLAGNNEQFFGPGTRLTVL.